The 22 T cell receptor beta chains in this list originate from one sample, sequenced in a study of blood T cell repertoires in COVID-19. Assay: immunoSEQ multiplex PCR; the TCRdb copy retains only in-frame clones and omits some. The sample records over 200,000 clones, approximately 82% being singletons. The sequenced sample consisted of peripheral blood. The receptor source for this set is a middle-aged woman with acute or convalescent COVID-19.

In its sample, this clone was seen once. Written as DNA, the CDR3 is TGTGCCAGCACCACGAGTAGGAGCTCCTATAATTCACCCCTCCACTTT. Its translation: CASTTSRSSYNSPLHF. The chain combines TRBV28 with TRBJ1-6; D ambiguous. Trimming cost V 7 bases and J 0 bases, with 13 bases left between them. Germline-derived CDR1 and CDR2 are MDHEN and SYDVKM. CDR3 length: 16 residues.

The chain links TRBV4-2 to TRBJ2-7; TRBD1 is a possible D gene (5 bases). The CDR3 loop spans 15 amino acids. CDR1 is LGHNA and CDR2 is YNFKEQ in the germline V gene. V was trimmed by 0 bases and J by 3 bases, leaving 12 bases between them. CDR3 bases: TGTGCCAGCAGCCAAGAGATTACCGACAGCTACGAGCAGTACTTC. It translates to CASSQEITDSYEQYF.

The CDR3 region has the DNA TGTGCCAGCAGCCAAAGGAGTGTATCCGATTTAGGGCAGTATTTT. Amino acid sequence: CASSQRSVSDLGQYF. The chain couples TRBV4-2 to TRBJ2-3; D remains ambiguous. V lost 2 bases and J lost 11, with 20 bases in between. There are 15 residues in the CDR3. Germline V gene sequence: CDR1 LGHNA, CDR2 YNFKEQ.

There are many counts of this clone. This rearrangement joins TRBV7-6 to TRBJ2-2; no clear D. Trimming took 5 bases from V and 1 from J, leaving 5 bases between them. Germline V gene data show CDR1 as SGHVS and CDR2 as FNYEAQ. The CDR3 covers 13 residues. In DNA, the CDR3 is TGTGCCAGCAGCCTACTGAACACCGGGGAGCTGTTTTTT. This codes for CASSLLNTGELFF.

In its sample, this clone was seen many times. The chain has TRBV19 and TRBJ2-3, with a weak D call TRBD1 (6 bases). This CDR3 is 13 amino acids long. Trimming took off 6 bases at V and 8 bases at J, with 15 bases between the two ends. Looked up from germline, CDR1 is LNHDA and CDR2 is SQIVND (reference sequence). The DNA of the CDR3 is TGTGCCAGTAGCCGGAACAGGGAAACTACGCAGTATTTT. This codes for CASSRNRETTQYF.

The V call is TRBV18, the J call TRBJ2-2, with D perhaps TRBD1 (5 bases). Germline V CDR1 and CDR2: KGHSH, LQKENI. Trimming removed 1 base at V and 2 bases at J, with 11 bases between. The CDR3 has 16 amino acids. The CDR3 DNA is TGTGCCAGCTCACCACTCAGGGTTACAAACACCGGGGAGCTGTTTTTT. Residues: CASSPLRVTNTGELFF.

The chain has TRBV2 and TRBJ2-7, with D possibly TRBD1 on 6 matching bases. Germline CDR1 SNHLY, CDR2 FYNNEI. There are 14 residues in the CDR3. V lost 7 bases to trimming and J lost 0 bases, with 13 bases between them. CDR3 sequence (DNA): TGTGCCAGCACGAGCCAGGGGAGCTCCTACGAGCAGTACTTC. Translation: CASTSQGSSYEQYF.

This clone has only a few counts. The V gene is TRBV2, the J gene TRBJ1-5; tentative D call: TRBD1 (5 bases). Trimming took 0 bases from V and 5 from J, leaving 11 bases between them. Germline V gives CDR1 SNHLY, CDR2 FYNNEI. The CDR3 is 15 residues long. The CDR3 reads CASSEAQGSYQPQHF. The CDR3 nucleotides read TGTGCCAGCAGTGAAGCGCAGGGATCCTATCAGCCCCAGCATTTT. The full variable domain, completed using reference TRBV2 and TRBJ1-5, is EPEVTQTPSHQVTQMGQEVILRCVPISNHLYFYWYRQILGQKVEFLVSFYNNEISEKSEIFDDQFSVERPDGSNFTLKIRSTKLEDSAMYFCASSEAQGSYQPQHFGDGTRLSIL.

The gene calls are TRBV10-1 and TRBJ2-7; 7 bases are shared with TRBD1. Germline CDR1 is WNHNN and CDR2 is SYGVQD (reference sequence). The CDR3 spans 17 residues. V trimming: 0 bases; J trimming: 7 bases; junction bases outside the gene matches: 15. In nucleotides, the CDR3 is TGCGCCAGCAGTGAGTCGAGATTCCACCGTACAGGGGAGGAGCAGTACTTC. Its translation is CASSESRFHRTGEEQYF.

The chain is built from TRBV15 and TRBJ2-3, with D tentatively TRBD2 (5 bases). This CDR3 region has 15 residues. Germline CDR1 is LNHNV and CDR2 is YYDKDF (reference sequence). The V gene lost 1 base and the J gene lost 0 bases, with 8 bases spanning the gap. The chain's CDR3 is CATSRARTSTDTQYF. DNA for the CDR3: TGTGCCACCAGCAGAGCAAGGACTAGCACAGATACGCAGTATTTT.

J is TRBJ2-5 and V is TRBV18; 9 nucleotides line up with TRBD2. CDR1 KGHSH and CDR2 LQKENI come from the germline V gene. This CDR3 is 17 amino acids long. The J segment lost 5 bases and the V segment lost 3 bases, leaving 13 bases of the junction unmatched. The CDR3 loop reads CASSPLEGSGSKETQYF. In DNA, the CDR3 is TGTGCCAGCTCACCCCTTGAGGGTAGCGGGAGTAAGGAGACCCAGTACTTC.

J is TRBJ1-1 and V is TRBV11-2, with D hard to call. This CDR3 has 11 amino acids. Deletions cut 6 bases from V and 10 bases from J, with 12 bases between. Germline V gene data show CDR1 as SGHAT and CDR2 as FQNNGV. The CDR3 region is CASRMSVGAFF. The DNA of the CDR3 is TGTGCCAGCAGAATGTCCGTCGGAGCTTTCTTT.

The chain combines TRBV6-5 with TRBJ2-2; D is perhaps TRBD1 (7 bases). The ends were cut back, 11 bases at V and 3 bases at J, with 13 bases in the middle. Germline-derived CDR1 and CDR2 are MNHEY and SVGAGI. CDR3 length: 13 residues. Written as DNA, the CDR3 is TGTGCCCGGCGGGACAGTGACACCGGGGAGCTGTTTTTT. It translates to CARRDSDTGELFF.

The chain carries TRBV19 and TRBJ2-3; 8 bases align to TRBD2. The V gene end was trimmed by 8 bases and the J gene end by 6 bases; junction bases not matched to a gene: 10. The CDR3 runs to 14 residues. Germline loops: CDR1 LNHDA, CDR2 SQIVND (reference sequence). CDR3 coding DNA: TGTGCCAGTGTTGCGGGGGGCTCCCTGGATACGCAGTATTTT. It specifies CASVAGGSLDTQYF.

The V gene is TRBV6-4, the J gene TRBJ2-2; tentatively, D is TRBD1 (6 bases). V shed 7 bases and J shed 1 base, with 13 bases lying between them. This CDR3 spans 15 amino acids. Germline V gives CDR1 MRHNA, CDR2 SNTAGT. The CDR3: CASTYGQLNTGELFF. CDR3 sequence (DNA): TGTGCCAGCACCTACGGACAGTTGAACACCGGGGAGCTGTTTTTT.

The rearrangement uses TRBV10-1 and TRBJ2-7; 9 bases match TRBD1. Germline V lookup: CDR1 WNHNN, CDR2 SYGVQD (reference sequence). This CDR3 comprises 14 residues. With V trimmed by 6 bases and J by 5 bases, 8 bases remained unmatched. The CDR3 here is CASSPGTGSDEQYF. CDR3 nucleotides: TGCGCCAGCAGCCCCGGGACAGGGTCCGACGAGCAGTACTTC.

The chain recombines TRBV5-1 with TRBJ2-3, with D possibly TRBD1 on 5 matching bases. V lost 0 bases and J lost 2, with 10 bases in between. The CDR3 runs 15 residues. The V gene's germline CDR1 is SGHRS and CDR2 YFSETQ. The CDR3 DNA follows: TGCGCCAGCAGCTTGGGGTGGACACCCACAGATACGCAGTATTTT. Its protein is CASSLGWTPTDTQYF. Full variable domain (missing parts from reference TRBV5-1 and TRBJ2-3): KAGVTQTPRYLIKTRGQQVTLSCSPISGHRSVSWYQQTPGQGLQFLFEYFSETQRNKGNFPGRFSGRQFSNSRSEMNVSTLELGDSALYLCASSLGWTPTDTQYFGPGTRLTVL.

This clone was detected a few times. The CDR3 DNA reads as TGTGCCAGCAGCTTAGCGGGAGGCCGTGAGCAGTTCTTC. Protein: CASSLAGGREQFF. This sequence joins TRBV11-2 and TRBJ2-1; 7 nucleotides match TRBD2. Germline V CDR1 and CDR2: SGHAT, FQNNGV. The ends lost 1 base at V and 9 bases at J; junction bases unmatched: 3. The CDR3 extends over 13 amino acids.

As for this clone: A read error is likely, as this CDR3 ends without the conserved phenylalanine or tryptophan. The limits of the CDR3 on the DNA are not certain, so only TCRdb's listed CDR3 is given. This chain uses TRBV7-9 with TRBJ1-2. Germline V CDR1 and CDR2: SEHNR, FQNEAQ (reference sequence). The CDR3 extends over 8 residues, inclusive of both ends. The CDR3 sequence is CASSPTPS.

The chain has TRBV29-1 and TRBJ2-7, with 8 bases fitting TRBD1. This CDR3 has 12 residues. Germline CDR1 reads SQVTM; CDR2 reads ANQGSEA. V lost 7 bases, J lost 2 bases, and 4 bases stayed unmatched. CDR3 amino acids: CSGKTGAYEQYF. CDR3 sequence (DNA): TGCAGCGGCAAGACAGGGGCCTACGAGCAGTACTTC.

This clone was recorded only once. The CDR3 DNA sequence: TGCGCCAGCAGCCCTTTGGGACAGGAGAGAGATACGCAGTATTTT. Translated: CASSPLGQERDTQYF. The V and J genes are TRBV4-1 and TRBJ2-3, with 8 bases aligning to TRBD1. The V and J ends lost 4 bases and 5 bases, in that order; junction bases with no gene match: 8. CDR3 length: 15 residues. Looked up from germline, CDR1 is MGHRA and CDR2 is YSYEKL.

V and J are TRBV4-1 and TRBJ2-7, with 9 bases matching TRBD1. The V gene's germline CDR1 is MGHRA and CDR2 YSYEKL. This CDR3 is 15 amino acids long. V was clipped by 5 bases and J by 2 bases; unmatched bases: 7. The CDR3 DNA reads TGCGCCAGCAGCGCACAACAGGGGGCCCCCTACGAGCAGTACTTC. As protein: CASSAQQGAPYEQYF.